These 26 T cell receptor beta chains were all obtained from the same sample, sequenced in a study of blood T cell repertoires in COVID-19. This table comes from immunoSEQ multiplex PCR, and its TCRdb copy is limited to in-frame clones, with some not included. This sample yields tens of thousands of clones, of which 78% are seen a single time; 16% belongs to the top ten. The sequencing sample was made of peripheral blood. The receptors derive from a man aged 65 to 85 with acute or convalescent COVID-19.

This chain connects TRBV6-5 to TRBJ1-1; 7 positions match TRBD1. V dropped 2 bases and J dropped 5; count of bases not matched to a gene: 2. The CDR3 runs 13 residues. The germline V gene has CDR1 MNHEY and CDR2 SVGAGI. The CDR3 protein is CASSYQGETEAFF. The CDR3 DNA sequence: TGTGCCAGCAGTTACCAGGGGGAAACTGAAGCTTTCTTT.

The chain joins TRBV29-1 to TRBJ1-2, with a tentative D call TRBD1 (5 bases). V gave up 3 bases and J gave up 1 base, with 9 bases separating them. Germline V gene sequence: CDR1 SQVTM, CDR2 ANQGSEA. There are 13 residues in the CDR3. The CDR3 DNA sequence: TGCAGCGTTGAGGCAGGGAATAACTATGGCTACACCTTC. Residues: CSVEAGNNYGYTF.

The rearrangement uses TRBV12-1 and TRBJ1-1; the table's TRBD1 call for D was not verified on the DNA. TRBV12-1 is a listed pseudogene. The CDR3 runs to 17 residues. The CDR3 here is CASSLRDDRGMNTEAFF. In DNA, the CDR3 is TGTGCCAGCAGCTTACGCGACGACAGGGGGATGAACACTGAAGCTTTCTTT.

V is TRBV6-5 and J is TRBJ2-7; D may be TRBD2 (5 bases). CDR1 is MNHEY and CDR2 is SVGAGI in the germline V gene. The CDR3 totals 14 residues. Trimming took off 2 bases at V and 7 bases at J, with 15 bases between the two ends. The CDR3 nucleotides are TGTGCCAGCAGTTACCGAGCCGAGTCGGGGGAGCAGTACTTC. Amino acids: CASSYRAESGEQYF.

By its share, this clone is large (0.1 to 1%). This sequence joins TRBV27 and TRBJ1-2; D not resolved. The CDR3 extends over 12 amino acids. CDR1 and CDR2 from the germline V gene are MNHEY and SMNVEV (reference sequence). The V end was cut by 5 bases, the J end by 0 bases, with 4 bases between. DNA of the CDR3: TGTGCCAGCAGTCCAACTAACTATGGCTACACCTTC. Protein: CASSPTNYGYTF.

The rearrangement uses TRBV30 and TRBJ1-5; D ambiguous. V was clipped by 0 bases and J by 9 bases, with 9 bases between them. From germline, CDR1 is GTSNPN and CDR2 SVGIG (reference sequence). CDR3 length: 12 residues. DNA for the CDR3: TGTGCCTGGAGTGTGGGCGTGGGGCCCCAGCATTTT. It yields the protein CAWSVGVGPQHF.

The chain uses TRBV10-2 and TRBJ2-3; 9 bases match TRBD2. This CDR3 comprises 14 residues. CDR1 is WSHSY, CDR2 SAAADI, per germline. V was pared by 6 bases and J by 7 bases, with 8 bases of the junction left unmatched. The CDR3 DNA is TGCGCCAGCAGGGCCGGGACTAGCTCAAATACGCAGTATTTT. It translates to CASRAGTSSNTQYF.

The chain is built from TRBV30 and TRBJ1-1, with D possibly TRBD1 on 5 matching bases. Germline V CDR1 and CDR2: GTSNPN, SVGIG (reference sequence). The V and J ends lost 4 bases and 4 bases respectively, with 10 bases between them. The CDR3 sequence is 12 residues long. Here the CDR3 DNA reads TGTGCCTGGATACGGGGGAGCACTGAAGCTTTCTTT. The encoded protein is CAWIRGSTEAFF.

This chain connects TRBV10-3 to TRBJ1-1, with D possibly being TRBD1 (5 bases). This CDR3 region has 14 residues. V lost 5 bases to trimming and J lost 0 bases, with 10 bases between them. Per the germline V gene, CDR1 is ENHRY and CDR2 is SYGVKD. CDR3 nucleotide sequence: TGTGCCATCAGTTTGACAGACGTGAACACTGAAGCTTTCTTT. It codes for CAISLTDVNTEAFF.

This clone was seen once. The chain is built from TRBV18 and TRBJ2-6, with 10 bases identical to TRBD1. The CDR3 is 18 amino acids. The germline CDR1 and CDR2 sequences are KGHSH and LQKENI. Trimming at V came to 3 bases and at J to 4 bases, leaving 9 bases not matched to a gene. CDR3 nucleotide sequence: TGTGCCAGCTCACCTCGGGACAGGGGAATAGAGGGGGCCAACGTCCTGACTTTC. This codes for CASSPRDRGIEGANVLTF.

This clone occurred once. The genes are TRBV7-9 and TRBJ1-5; no firm D call. Germline CDR1 is SEHNR and CDR2 is FQNEAQ (reference sequence). This CDR3 is built from 17 residues. Trimming took 1 base from V and 3 from J, leaving 16 bases between them. The CDR3 loop is CASSLVRGFTPNQPQHF. The CDR3 DNA reads TGTGCCAGCAGCTTAGTTCGGGGATTTACCCCCAATCAGCCCCAGCATTTT.

The V and J genes are TRBV9 and TRBJ2-1, with D perhaps matching TRBD2 (5 bases). V was clipped by 3 bases and J by 6 bases, with 13 bases between them. This CDR3 is 14 amino acids long. Germline-derived CDR1 and CDR2 are SGDLS and YYNGEE. CDR3 nucleotides: TGTGCCAGCAGCGCGAGCGGAACCGTCAATGAGCAGTTCTTC. Its protein product is CASSASGTVNEQFF.

This clone was seen a handful of times. This sequence joins TRBV25-1 and TRBJ2-5, with 8 bases fitting TRBD1. This CDR3 is 15 amino acids long. With V trimmed by 5 bases and J by 2 bases, 7 bases remained unmatched. Germline V gene data show CDR1 as MGHDK and CDR2 as SYGVNS. Here the CDR3 DNA reads TGTGCCAGCAGTTCACCCGGACAGGGACAAGAGACCCAGTACTTC. Translation: CASSSPGQGQETQYF.

V and J are TRBV25-1 and TRBJ1-4; no clear D. CDR1 is MGHDK and CDR2 is SYGVNS in the germline V gene. V shed 1 base and J shed 7 bases, with 16 bases lying between them. This CDR3 comprises 16 residues. In nucleotides, the CDR3 is TGTGCCAGCAGTGAATGGGGTGAGGGAGTAGGTGAAAAACTGTTTTTT. Amino acid sequence: CASSEWGEGVGEKLFF.

This chain links TRBV29-1 with TRBJ1-2; no clear D. The CDR3 contains 15 residues. V was cut by 1 base and J by 3 bases, with 15 bases left in between. Germline V gives CDR1 SQVTM, CDR2 ANQGSEA. The chain's CDR3 is CSVEARRERDYGYTF. The CDR3 region has the DNA TGCAGCGTTGAAGCCCGGCGGGAGCGGGACTATGGCTACACCTTC.

This clone was observed a handful of times. This chain links TRBV28 with TRBJ1-2; no clear D. The germline V gene has CDR1 MDHEN and CDR2 SYDVKM. The CDR3 is 14 amino acids. V lost 4 bases to trimming and J lost 8 bases, with 17 bases between them. The CDR3 coding sequence is TGTGCCAGCAGTTCCCCCGCCGGGGAAGGCGGCTACACCTTC. Protein: CASSSPAGEGGYTF.

The chain carries TRBV19 and TRBJ1-3; weak D call: TRBD1 (5 bases). CDR1 LNHDA and CDR2 SQIVND come from the germline V gene (reference sequence). Trimming stripped 6 bases from V and 9 bases from J, with 27 bases between. The CDR3 runs 17 residues. DNA of the CDR3: TGTGCCAGTAGCCCCCTATCCGGGCAGGGTGGATCGGGCACCATATATTTT. It specifies CASSPLSGQGGSGTIYF.

The V and J genes are TRBV29-1 and TRBJ1-3; D remains unclear. V dropped 4 bases and J dropped 4 bases, with 11 bases sitting between them. The CDR3 length is 13 residues. Germline V CDR1 and CDR2: SQVTM, ANQGSEA. CDR3 region: CSVVRGTGNTIYF. The CDR3 region has the DNA TGCAGCGTTGTGCGGGGTACGGGAAACACCATATATTTT.

The chain joins TRBV3-1 (or the pseudogene TRBV3-2) to TRBJ1-2; D unclear. CDR1 is LGHDT, CDR2 YNNKEL, per germline (reference sequence). The CDR3 has 13 residues. The ends were cut back, 2 bases at V and 7 bases at J, with 11 bases in the middle. The CDR3 reads CASSQYRSTGYTF. CDR3 coding DNA: TGTGCCAGCAGCCAATATCGAAGCACTGGCTACACCTTC.

This chain uses TRBV18 with TRBJ2-7; 13 bases agree with TRBD2. Germline CDR1 and CDR2: KGHSH and LQKENI. J gave up 4 bases and V 3 bases, and 3 bases lay outside the gene matches. The CDR3 extends over 15 amino acids. The CDR3 here is CASSPGLAGNYEQYF. CDR3 DNA: TGTGCCAGCTCACCGGGACTAGCGGGGAATTACGAGCAGTACTTC. The full variable domain, its missing parts supplied by reference TRBV18 and TRBJ2-7, is NAGVMQNPRHLVRRRGQEARLRCSPMKGHSHVYWYRQLPEEGLKFMVYLQKENIIDESGMPKERFSAEFPKEGPSILRIQQVVRGDSAAYFCASSPGLAGNYEQYFGPGTRLTVT.

This chain connects TRBV30 to TRBJ2-3, with TRBD2 identical over 7 bases. The CDR3 has 17 amino acids. CDR1 and CDR2 (germline): GTSNPN, SVGIG (reference sequence). V gave up 2 bases and J gave up 3 bases; unmatched junction bases: 14. CDR3 in DNA: TGTGCCTGGAGTCTCCAGCGGGGCGTGATCGGGACAGATACGCAGTATTTT. Protein sequence: CAWSLQRGVIGTDTQYF. Supplemented by reference TRBV30 and TRBJ2-3, the full variable domain reads SQTIHQWPATLVQPVGSPLSLECTVEGTSNPNLYWYRQAAGRGLQLLFYSVGIGQISSEVPQNLSASRPQDRQFILSSKKLLLSDSGFYLCAWSLQRGVIGTDTQYFGPGTRLTVL.

V and J are TRBV7-9 and TRBJ2-6; no reliable D call. Trimming left V 1 base short and J 5 bases short, with 9 bases between. Germline lookup yields CDR1 SEHNR and CDR2 FQNEAQ (reference sequence). This CDR3 contains 15 residues. CDR3 sequence reads: CASSLESLRANVLTF. CDR3 nucleotides: TGTGCCAGCAGCTTAGAATCCCTCCGGGCCAACGTCCTGACTTTC.

V is TRBV19 and J is TRBJ2-1; TRBD2 matches 11 bases. V lost 6 bases and J lost 9; bases outside the gene matches: 7. The CDR3 sequence is 14 residues long. Per the germline V gene, CDR1 is LNHDA and CDR2 is SQIVND (reference sequence). The CDR3 nucleotides are TGTGCCAGTAGCTTACTAGCGGGAGTTTTTGAGCAGTTCTTC. Translation: CASSLLAGVFEQFF.

V is TRBV18 and J is TRBJ2-7; weak D call: TRBD1 (5 bases). The CDR3 has 18 residues. Germline CDR1 reads KGHSH; CDR2 reads LQKENI. V was trimmed by 2 bases and J by 5 bases, leaving 25 bases between them. The CDR3 loop is CASSPSRIQGSGGNEQYF. CDR3 nucleotides: TGTGCCAGCTCACCATCCCGGATTCAGGGTTCTGGTGGGAACGAGCAGTACTTC. The variable domain in full, completed from reference TRBV18 and TRBJ2-7, reads NAGVMQNPRHLVRRRGQEARLRCSPMKGHSHVYWYRQLPEEGLKFMVYLQKENIIDESGMPKERFSAEFPKEGPSILRIQQVVRGDSAAYFCASSPSRIQGSGGNEQYFGPGTRLTVT.

The chain joins TRBV6-2 or TRBV6-3 to TRBJ2-5; a possible D gene is TRBD1 (6 bases). The germline V gene encodes CDR1 MNHEY and CDR2 SVGEGT. This CDR3 region has 12 residues. V shed 5 bases and J shed 5 bases, with 9 bases lying between them. The CDR3 sequence is CASSPGEETQYF. The CDR3 DNA reads TGTGCCAGCAGTCCAGGGGAGGAGACCCAGTACTTC.

The chain recombines TRBV7-9 with TRBJ2-2, with TRBD2 as a possible D gene (5 bases). Germline CDR1 and CDR2: SEHNR and FQNEAQ (reference sequence). Trimming took 8 bases from V and 8 from J, leaving 12 bases between them. This CDR3 is 12 amino acids long. The CDR3 DNA follows: TGTGCCAGCGTGAGGCGAGGGGGGGAGCTGTTTTTT. This sequence encodes CASVRRGGELFF.